The 21 T cell receptor beta chains in this list originate from one sample, sequenced in a study of shared clonotypes between healthy human individuals. Produced via immunoSEQ multiplex PCR; TCRdb's table is partial and in-frame only. The table lists a few million clones, over 85% of them singletons. Source material: naive CD4+ T cells from PBMCs. As for subset: CD45RA+ positively selected. The receptor source for this set is a man aged 18 to 35 in good health. Some clones in this sample may be carry-over from other donors' samples.

The chain links TRBV5-1 to TRBJ2-1; 7 bases are shared with TRBD2. The junction had 10 bases not matched to a gene; V was cut back by 0 bases and J by 10 bases. The CDR3 spans 15 residues. Germline CDR1 reads SGHRS; CDR2 reads YFSETQ. CDR3 residues: CASSLAPAARGEQFF. The CDR3 nucleotides read TGCGCCAGCAGCTTGGCCCCGGCAGCGCGGGGGGAGCAGTTCTTC.

V usage is TRBV14 and J usage is TRBJ1-1; D is unresolved. This CDR3 spans 16 amino acids. V lost 1 base to trimming and J lost 3 bases, with 15 bases between them. Germline V gene sequence: CDR1 SGHDN, CDR2 FVKESK. As DNA, the CDR3 is TGTGCCAGCAGCCAAGCTCTTATATGGAGGGACACTGAAGCTTTCTTT. Amino acid sequence: CASSQALIWRDTEAFF.

This clone was counted once. The chain is built from TRBV9 and TRBJ1-5; D perhaps matches TRBD1 (6 bases). Germline CDR1 SGDLS, CDR2 YYNGEE. CDR3 length: 16 residues. Trimming left V 2 bases short and J 7 bases short, with 19 bases between. This chain's CDR3 is CASSVEPGGGGQPQHF. The DNA of the CDR3 is TGTGCCAGCAGCGTGGAACCGGGGGGCGGCGGGCAGCCCCAGCATTTT.

This chain links TRBV9 with TRBJ2-3; 8 bases align to TRBD1. Germline assignment: CDR1 SGDLS and CDR2 YYNGEE. V gave up 4 bases and J gave up 2 bases; unmatched junction bases: 18. The CDR3 has 19 residues. CDR3 residues: CASSPSAIWRTGNTDTQYF. The CDR3 nucleotides are TGTGCCAGCAGCCCTAGCGCAATATGGCGGACAGGGAACACAGATACGCAGTATTTT.

Here the CDR3 DNA reads TGCGCCAGCAAACCGGACCCCTCTGGCAATCAGCCCCAGCATTTT. Amino acids: CASKPDPSGNQPQHF. This chain links TRBV5-1 with TRBJ1-5; D not resolved. The germline V gene has CDR1 SGHRS and CDR2 YFSETQ. The V and J ends lost 6 bases and 2 bases respectively, with 15 bases between them. CDR3 length equals 15 residues.

The chain has TRBV5-6 and TRBJ1-2; 8 bases fit TRBD1. CDR1 is SGHDT and CDR2 is YYEEEE in the germline V gene. The V segment lost 2 bases and the J segment 2 bases; nucleotides outside the gene matches: 2. The CDR3 extends over 14 amino acids. The CDR3 coding sequence is TGTGCCAGCAGCTTTCAGGGGGCGAACTATGGCTACACCTTC. As protein: CASSFQGANYGYTF. The whole variable domain, remainder taken from reference TRBV5-6 and TRBJ1-2, is DAGVTQSPTHLIKTRGQQVTLRCSPKSGHDTVSWYQQALGQGPQFIFQYYEEEERQRGNFPDRFSGHQFPNYSSELNVNALLLGDSALYLCASSFQGANYGYTFGSGTRLTVV.

V usage is TRBV28 and J usage is TRBJ2-7, with 8 bases lining up with TRBD2. Germline V gives CDR1 MDHEN, CDR2 SYDVKM. V lost 1 base to trimming and J lost 0 bases; unmatched junction nucleotides: 5. This CDR3 is 16 amino acids long. CDR3 sequence: CASSLFGRGVSYEQYF. CDR3 coding DNA: TGTGCCAGCAGTTTATTCGGGAGGGGGGTCTCCTACGAGCAGTACTTC.

Note on this clone: The sample contains more than one DNA sequence encoding this CDR3. J is TRBJ1-5 and V is TRBV6-5; D possibly corresponds to TRBD1 (5 bases). The germline gives CDR1 MNHEY, CDR2 SVGAGI. V was clipped by 2 bases and J by 0 bases, with 8 bases between them. This CDR3 contains 15 residues. The CDR3 loop is CASSYNGGSNQPQHF. CDR3 nucleotides: TGTGCCAGCAGTTACAATGGGGGTAGCAATCAGCCCCAGCATTTT.

This clone was observed a single time. The chain recombines TRBV4-3 with TRBJ2-7; 10 bases map to TRBD1. This CDR3 comprises 15 residues. CDR1 LGHNA and CDR2 YSLEER come from the germline V gene. J gave up 8 bases and V 1 base, and 8 bases lay outside the gene matches. The CDR3 nucleotides are TGCGCCAGCAGCCAAGGCTCCGGGACAGGGGACCAGCAGTACTTC. This gives the protein CASSQGSGTGDQQYF.

CDR3 nucleotide sequence: TGTGCCAGCAGCTTGGTGGCCTACACAGATACGCAGTATTTT. Its translation: CASSLVAYTDTQYF. This chain links TRBV5-4 with TRBJ2-3; D is unresolved. V was clipped by 0 bases and J by 2 bases, with 7 bases between them. There are 14 residues in the CDR3. The germline V gene encodes CDR1 SGHNT and CDR2 YYREEE (reference sequence).

This clone was seen just once. Distinct nucleotide sequences in the sample also encode this CDR3. The chain couples TRBV5-4 to TRBJ1-1, with unresolved D. The CDR3 contains 12 residues. Trimming shortened V by 4 bases and J by 2 bases, and 6 bases separated the two germline ends. In germline, CDR1 is SGHNT, CDR2 YYREEE (reference sequence). This CDR3 is CASSPPNTEAFF. CDR3 sequence (DNA): TGTGCCAGCAGCCCACCAAACACTGAAGCTTTCTTT. The full variable domain, with the rest looked up from reference TRBV5-4 and TRBJ1-1, is ETGVTQSPTHLIKTRGQQVTLRCSSQSGHNTVSWYQQALGQGPQFIFQYYREEENGRGNFPPRFSGLQFPNYSSELNVNALELDDSALYLCASSPPNTEAFFGQGTRLTVV.

The chain combines TRBV18 with TRBJ1-1; 8 bases are shared with TRBD1. This CDR3 spans 14 amino acids. CDR1 and CDR2 (germline): KGHSH, LQKENI. V lost 6 bases and J lost 5; bases outside the gene matches: 8. The DNA for the CDR3 is TGTGCCAGCTCTCAGGGACAGGTCGGGACTGAAGCTTTCTTT. This translates into CASSQGQVGTEAFF.

This clone has a handful of counts. This chain connects TRBV19 to TRBJ2-1, with D perhaps TRBD2 (5 bases). The CDR3 extends over 14 amino acids. Trimming stripped 5 bases from V and 5 bases from J, with 13 bases between. The germline V gene encodes CDR1 LNHDA and CDR2 SQIVND (reference sequence). The CDR3 DNA follows: TGTGCCAGTAGTTCGGGGTTTAGGGACAATGAGCAGTTCTTC. Its translation: CASSSGFRDNEQFF.

The gene calls are TRBV2 and TRBJ2-7; TRBD1 agrees at 8 bases. Per germline, CDR1 SNHLY and CDR2 FYNNEI. The CDR3 is made up of 15 amino acids. J was trimmed by 8 bases and V by 0 bases; bases with no gene match: 9. CDR3: CASSEALGQGSKQYF. The CDR3 DNA sequence: TGTGCCAGCAGTGAAGCGCTTGGACAGGGTAGTAAGCAGTACTTC.

The chain has TRBV28 and TRBJ1-5, with D possibly TRBD1 on 5 matching bases. The CDR3 contains 12 residues. Trimming took 8 bases from V and 6 from J, leaving 11 bases between them. Germline values: CDR1 MDHEN, CDR2 SYDVKM. CDR3 in amino acids: CASCPGTQPQHF. DNA of the CDR3: TGTGCCAGCTGCCCCGGGACTCAGCCCCAGCATTTT.

This clone has a single count. This chain uses TRBV9 with TRBJ1-1; D is undetermined. This CDR3 contains 15 residues. Trimming took 1 base from V and 0 from J, leaving 10 bases between them. Germline V gene sequence: CDR1 SGDLS, CDR2 YYNGEE. CDR3 DNA: TGTGCCAGCAGCGTACTGCCAGAGATGAACACTGAAGCTTTCTTT. Its translation is CASSVLPEMNTEAFF. Supplemented by reference TRBV9 and TRBJ1-1, the full variable domain reads DSGVTQTPKHLITATGQRVTLRCSPRSGDLSVYWYQQSLDQGLQFLIQYYNGEERAKGNILERFSAQQFPDLHSELNLSSLELGDSALYFCASSVLPEMNTEAFFGQGTRLTVV.

This clone showed up just once. The chain is built from TRBV5-4 and TRBJ2-5, with TRBD2 matching 7 bases. V lost 6 bases and J lost 4; bases outside the gene matches: 12. Germline V lookup: CDR1 SGHNT, CDR2 YYREEE (reference sequence). This CDR3 contains 15 residues. The CDR3 DNA reads as TGTGCCAGCACGGTAGGGGAGGGGAAAGGAGAGACCCAGTACTTC. This encodes CASTVGEGKGETQYF.

This chain joins TRBV2 and TRBJ2-2; D ambiguous. The germline gives CDR1 SNHLY, CDR2 FYNNEI. CDR3 length equals 16 residues. V shed 6 bases and J shed 1 base, with 15 bases lying between them. The CDR3 here is CASRGSLSRNTGELFF. DNA of the CDR3: TGTGCCAGCAGGGGATCCCTTTCGAGGAACACCGGGGAGCTGTTTTTT.

The rearrangement uses TRBV19 and TRBJ2-5, with a weak D call TRBD2 (6 bases). V was clipped by 6 bases and J by 1 base, with 12 bases between them. The CDR3 loop spans 14 amino acids. Germline values: CDR1 LNHDA, CDR2 SQIVND (reference sequence). CDR3 in DNA: TGTGCCAGTAGCCCTTGGGACTTCCAAGAGACCCAGTACTTC. It is translated as CASSPWDFQETQYF.

For the CDR3, the DNA is TGTGCCAGCGGGAGCTATAGCAATCAGCCCCAGCATTTT. Translating gives CASGSYSNQPQHF. The J gene is TRBJ1-5, the V gene TRBV28; D is unclear. From germline, CDR1 is MDHEN and CDR2 SYDVKM. V lost 8 bases, J lost 0 bases, and 8 bases lay in between. The CDR3 runs 13 residues. Combining the CDR3 with reference TRBV28 and TRBJ1-5 gives the whole variable domain DVKVTQSSRYLVKRTGEKVFLECVQDMDHENMFWYRQDPGLGLRLIYFSYDVKMKEKGDIPEGYSVSREKKERFSLILESASTNQTSMYLCASGSYSNQPQHFGDGTRLSIL.

CDR3 in amino acids: CASSNQGHYGYTF. The CDR3 region has the DNA TGTGCCAGCAGTAACCAGGGACATTATGGCTACACCTTC. The V and J genes are TRBV6-5 and TRBJ1-2; possibly TRBD1 for D (6 bases). V was pared by 5 bases and J by 5 bases, with 12 bases between. This CDR3 has 13 amino acids. CDR1 and CDR2 from the germline V gene are MNHEY and SVGAGI.